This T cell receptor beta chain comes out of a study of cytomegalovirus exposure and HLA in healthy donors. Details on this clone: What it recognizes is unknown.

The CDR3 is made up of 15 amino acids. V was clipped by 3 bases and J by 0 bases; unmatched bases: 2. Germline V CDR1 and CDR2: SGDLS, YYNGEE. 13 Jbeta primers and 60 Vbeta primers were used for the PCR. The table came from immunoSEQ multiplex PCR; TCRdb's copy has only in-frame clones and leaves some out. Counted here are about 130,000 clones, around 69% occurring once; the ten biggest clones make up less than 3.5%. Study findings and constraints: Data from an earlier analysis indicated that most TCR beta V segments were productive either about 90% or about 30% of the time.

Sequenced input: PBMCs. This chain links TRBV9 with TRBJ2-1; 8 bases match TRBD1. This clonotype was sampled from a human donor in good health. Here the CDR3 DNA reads TGTGCCAGCAGCGGGACAGGGATCTCCTACAATGAGCAGTTCTTC. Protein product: CASSGTGISYNEQFF. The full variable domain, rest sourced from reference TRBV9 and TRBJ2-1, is DSGVTQTPKHLITATGQRVTLRCSPRSGDLSVYWYQQSLDQGLQFLIQYYNGEERAKGNILERFSAQQFPDLHSELNLSSLELGDSALYFCASSGTGISYNEQFFGPGTRLTVL.